This TCR beta chain was sequenced for a study of cytomegalovirus exposure and HLA in healthy donors. The CDR3 extends over 12 amino acids. Germline V gene lookup returns CDR1 ENHRY and CDR2 SYGVKD. V lost 10 bases and J 1 base, leaving 10 bases between the germline ends. The study ran its PCR with 60 Vbeta and 13 Jbeta primers. Data came from immunoSEQ multiplex PCR; TCRdb stores just in-frame clones and leaves some out. The table lists 170,000 or so clones, roughly 78% of them singletons. In the case of this clone: Its antigen is unknown.

Findings of the study overall: The authors later found most CMV-associated TCR beta chains appeared HLA-restricted. Three chains tied to CMV proved CMV antigen-specific in vitro. Common viral pathogens seemed, in a later analysis, to connect with several of the most significant clusters.

The sample consisted of PBMCs. The genes are TRBV10-3 and TRBJ2-5; possibly TRBD1 for D (6 bases). This TCR was sampled from a woman in her fifties or sixties in good health and CMV-seropositive. The CDR3 coding sequence is TGTGCCACCGGACAGATCCAAGAGACCCAGTACTTC. Its translation is CATGQIQETQYF.